This TCR beta chain was identified in a study of OX40 agonist ivuxolimab in advanced cancers. Background on the whole study: Ivuxolimab was a fully human IgG2 agonistic monoclonal antibody targeting the costimulatory receptor OX40 (CD134). Intravenous ivuxolimab was administered to patients every 2 weeks at six dose levels: 0.01, 0.1, 0.3, 1.5, 3 and 10 mg/kg. Of the 50 or so patients in dose escalation, 19 had hepatocellular carcinoma, some 15 had melanoma, 9 had renal cell carcinoma and 9 had head and neck cancer. In the dose-escalation cohort, 75% to 85% of patients were male, and the mean age was roughly 60 years with a range of roughly 20 to 80. Patients were allowed to have had prior anti-PD-1, anti-PD-L1 or anti-CTLA-4 therapy, and 40% of the dose-escalation patients had been treated with checkpoint inhibitors. Three dose-escalation patients achieved partial responses, one with hepatocellular carcinoma and two with cutaneous melanoma. Peripheral TCRbeta sequencing aimed to test whether ivuxolimab altered TCR sequence diversity and caused clonal T-cell expansion. The paper covers the monotherapy dose-escalation part of the phase I ivuxolimab trial, which included N of about 50 patients.

Overall study outcomes, separate from this receptor: Which antigens the clonally expanded peripheral T cells were specific for was not determined. At doses of 0.1 to 3.0 mg/kg, clonal expansion of both CD4+ and CD8+ T cells in blood was seen between baseline and week 6. Low levels of normalized T-cell clonal expansion were also seen in some nonresponding patients. After ivuxolimab, expanded clones were on average more numerous among CD8+ T cells than among CD4+ T cells. Partial responders in the 0.1-3.0 mg/kg groups had among the lowest normalized peripheral clonal expansion, especially among CD8+ T cells.

The CDR3 runs 15 amino acids, cysteine and phenylalanine included. Kept here is only the CDR3 DNA, which spans 45 bases and is read in frame from base 1. The trim is 4 bases for V and 4 bases for J, with a gap of 17 bases between the germline ends. Taken from the germline V gene (reference sequence), the CDR1 and CDR2 loops are SGHKS and YYEKEE. The trial excluded patients who had a history of autoimmune disease or were on systemic immunosuppression. Peripheral blood for TCR sequencing was drawn from every dose cohort at baseline, at cycle 4 day 1 and at cycle 7 day 1. The samples were drawn from a first-in-human, open-label, multicenter phase I dose-escalation trial of ivuxolimab. Adults with locally advanced or metastatic head and neck squamous cell, hepatocellular, melanoma or renal cell carcinoma were enrolled in the trial. CD4+ and CD8+ T cells were sorted separately from peripheral blood before TCR sequencing.

This clone has a single count. The clone's antigen remains unknown. Base qualities were left out, and no much larger clone turns up one base away. Genomic DNA was extracted from sorted cells for sequencing of the TCRbeta CDR3 region. The immunoSEQ Assay was used for sequencing of TCRbeta CDR3 regions. The table comes from immuneACCESS by way of TCRdb, which keeps in-frame sequences with V and J called. Part of the clones is missing from these tables; in studies checked, under half for an unresolved V gene and the rest for unknown reasons. In all, the sample holds 40,000 or so clones, and 80% to 95% of those were seen once. Of the sample, approximately 9.6% falls within the top ten clones.

The sequence was obtained from an adult with an advanced solid tumor such as melanoma, head and neck, liver or kidney cancer. The rearranged segments are TRBV5-5 and TRBJ2-5; the D gene assignment is ambiguous. This material consisted of CD4+ or CD8+ T cells sorted from blood, taken in a trial of the OX40 agonist ivuxolimab. The CDR3 loop reads CASSKTSLGAETQYF. The DNA sequence is given as TGTGCCAGCAGCAAAACTTCCTTGGGTGCAGAGACCCAGTACTTC. Here the CDR3 is joined to the reference TRBV5-5 and TRBJ2-5 genes, and the full variable domain is: DAGVTQSPTHLIKTRGQQVTLRCSPISGHKSVSWYQQVLGQGPQFIFQYYEKEERGRGNFPDRFSARQFPNYSSELNVNALLLGDSALYLCASSKTSLGAETQYFGPGTRLLVL.